This TCR beta chain is from a study of blood T cells in healthy people across ages. This CDR3 is built from 15 residues. Germline CDR1 reads SGHRS; CDR2 reads YFSETQ. V lost 4 bases and J lost 7, with 21 bases in between. It was with a sample-barcoded 5' primer and a J-beta primer mix that a second PCR of roughly 6 to 12 cycles was run. MiXCR, applied by TCRdb to the 5' RACE reads, yields one record per CDR3 protein. The sample carries about 720,000 distinct CDR3 sequences, roughly 25% recorded once. Peripheral blood was drawn, ten milliliters per donor. The sample also formed part of further work on T cells of mothers and their children. That source adds: A slight, non-significant increase in overlap was found for related mother-child pairs relative to unrelated pairs.

This rearrangement joins TRBV5-1 to TRBJ2-7, with D possibly TRBD2 on 5 matching bases. Sequencing input: blood. The sequence was collected from a boy aged 5-17 years in good health. The CDR3 spells CASSHWTGERDEQYF. DNA of the CDR3: TGCGCCAGCAGCCACTGGACCGGCGAGAGGGATGAGCAGTACTTC. The full variable domain, in which reference TRBV5-1 and TRBJ2-7 provide the parts outside the CDR3, is KAGVTQTPRYLIKTRGQQVTLSCSPISGHRSVSWYQQTPGQGLQFLFEYFSETQRNKGNFPGRFSGRQFSNSRSEMNVSTLELGDSALYLCASSHWTGERDEQYFGPGTRLTVT.